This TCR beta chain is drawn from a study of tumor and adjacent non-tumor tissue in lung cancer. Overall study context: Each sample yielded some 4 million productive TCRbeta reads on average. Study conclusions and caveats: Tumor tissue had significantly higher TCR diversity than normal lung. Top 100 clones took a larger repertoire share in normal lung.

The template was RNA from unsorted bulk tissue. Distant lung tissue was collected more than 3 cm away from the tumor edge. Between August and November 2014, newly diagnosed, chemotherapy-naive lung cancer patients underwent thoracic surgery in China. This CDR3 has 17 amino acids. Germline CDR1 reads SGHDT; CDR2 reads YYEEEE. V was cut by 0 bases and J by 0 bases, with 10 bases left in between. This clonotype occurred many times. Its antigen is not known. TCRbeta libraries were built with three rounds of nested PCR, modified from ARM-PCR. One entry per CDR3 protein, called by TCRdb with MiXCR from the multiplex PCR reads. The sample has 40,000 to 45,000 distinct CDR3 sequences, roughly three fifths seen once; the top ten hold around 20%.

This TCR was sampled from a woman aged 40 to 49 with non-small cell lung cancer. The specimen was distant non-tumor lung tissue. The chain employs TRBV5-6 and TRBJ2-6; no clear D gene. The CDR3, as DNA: TGTGCCAGCAGCTTGGTGGGCGTACCCTCTGGGGCCAACGTCCTGACTTTC. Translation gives CASSLVGVPSGANVLTF.